These 9 T cell receptor beta chains were all obtained from the same sample, sequenced in a study of blood T cell repertoires in COVID-19. TCRdb's table, derived via immunoSEQ multiplex PCR, lists solely in-frame clones and lacks some. The profile covers about 190,000 clones, with 90% appearing a single time and 0.6% to 0.8% taken by the ten largest. Sequencing input: peripheral blood. All receptors derive from a man aged 45 to 65 with acute or convalescent COVID-19.

The chain uses TRBV21-1 and TRBJ2-7; whether TRBD2, the table's D call, matches the DNA was not checked. TRBV21-1 is given as a pseudogene. This CDR3 is 16 amino acids long. The chain's CDR3 is CASSNRTSGGTYEQYV. Written as DNA, the CDR3 is TGTGCCAGCAGCAATCGAACTAGCGGGGGGACCTACGAGCAGTACGTC.

V is TRBV5-4 and J is TRBJ2-1; 7 bases agree with TRBD2. The V segment lost 1 base and the J segment 13 bases; nucleotides outside the gene matches: 17. Looked up from germline, CDR1 is SGHNT and CDR2 is YYREEE (reference sequence). The length of the CDR3 is 16 residues. CDR3 nucleotide sequence: TGTGCCAGCAGCTTGTTTATTGCTAGCGGTTTAGTCAGTCAGTTCTTC. Its translation is CASSLFIASGLVSQFF.

The chain uses TRBV10-1 and TRBJ2-3; the D gene is possibly TRBD2 (5 bases). The CDR3 totals 17 residues. Trimming removed 0 bases from V and 3 bases from J, with 16 bases in between. Germline CDR1 and CDR2: WNHNN and SYGVQD (reference sequence). The CDR3 DNA follows: TGCGCCAGCAGTGAGTCGGGCGGCCCGGGAAGAACAGATACGCAGTATTTT. Encoded protein: CASSESGGPGRTDTQYF.

The chain links TRBV7-6 to TRBJ2-2; D is possibly TRBD2 (6 bases). Per germline, CDR1 SGHVS and CDR2 FNYEAQ. The CDR3 extends over 15 amino acids. The V and J ends lost 5 bases and 0 bases respectively, with 10 bases between them. CDR3 amino acids: CASSPRTTNTGELFF. For the CDR3, the DNA is TGTGCCAGCAGCCCTCGGACTACGAACACCGGGGAGCTGTTTTTT. Together with reference TRBV7-6 and TRBJ2-2, the CDR3 gives the full variable domain: GAGVSQSPRYKVTKRGQDVALRCDPISGHVSLYWYRQALGQGPEFLTYFNYEAQQDKSGLPNDRFSAERPEGSISTLTIQRTEQRDSAMYRCASSPRTTNTGELFFGEGSRLTVL.

The chain recombines TRBV2 with TRBJ1-5; 9 bases line up with TRBD1. In germline, CDR1 is SNHLY, CDR2 FYNNEI. The junction had 4 bases not matched to a gene; V was cut back by 5 bases and J by 2 bases. This CDR3 contains 15 residues. CDR3 loop: CASSRQGGGNQPQHF. The CDR3 bases are TGTGCCAGCAGTCGACAGGGGGGTGGCAATCAGCCCCAGCATTTT.

In this sample, this clone turned up a few times. The rearrangement uses TRBV20-1 and TRBJ1-5, with D possibly matching TRBD1 (5 bases). CDR3 length: 13 amino acids. The germline CDR1 and CDR2 sequences are DFQATT and SNEGSKA (reference sequence). The V end was cut by 3 bases, the J end by 6 bases, with 12 bases between. The DNA for the CDR3 is TGCAGTGCTAGTTGGGGGGAGGGTCAGCCCCAGCATTTT. It yields the protein CSASWGEGQPQHF.

The J gene is TRBJ2-2, the V gene TRBV4-2, with 7 nucleotides matching TRBD2. Trimming cost V 4 bases and J 3 bases; bases outside gene matches: 2. Germline values: CDR1 LGHNA, CDR2 YNFKEQ. This CDR3 comprises 14 residues. The CDR3 here is CASSLAGDTGELFF. As DNA, the CDR3 is TGTGCCAGCAGCCTTGCGGGGGACACCGGGGAGCTGTTTTTT.

The chain has TRBV6-5 and TRBJ1-2, with a weak D call TRBD1 (6 bases). The V end lost 3 bases, the J end lost 5 bases, and 16 bases lay between the germline ends. Germline V gene data show CDR1 as MNHEY and CDR2 as SVGAGI. The CDR3 extends over 15 amino acids. CDR3 region: CASSYLQGSGYGYTF. In DNA form, the CDR3 reads TGTGCCAGCAGTTATTTACAGGGCTCAGGGTATGGCTACACCTTC.

The CDR3 sequence: CASRPGVGKQKVAYEQYF. The CDR3 bases are TGTGCCAGCAGACCGGGGGTCGGGAAACAAAAGGTCGCCTACGAGCAGTACTTC. The rearrangement uses TRBV28 and TRBJ2-7; TRBD2 might be the D (6 bases). The CDR3 consists of 18 residues. The germline CDR1 and CDR2 sequences are MDHEN and SYDVKM. V lost 6 bases and J lost 2, with 26 bases in between.